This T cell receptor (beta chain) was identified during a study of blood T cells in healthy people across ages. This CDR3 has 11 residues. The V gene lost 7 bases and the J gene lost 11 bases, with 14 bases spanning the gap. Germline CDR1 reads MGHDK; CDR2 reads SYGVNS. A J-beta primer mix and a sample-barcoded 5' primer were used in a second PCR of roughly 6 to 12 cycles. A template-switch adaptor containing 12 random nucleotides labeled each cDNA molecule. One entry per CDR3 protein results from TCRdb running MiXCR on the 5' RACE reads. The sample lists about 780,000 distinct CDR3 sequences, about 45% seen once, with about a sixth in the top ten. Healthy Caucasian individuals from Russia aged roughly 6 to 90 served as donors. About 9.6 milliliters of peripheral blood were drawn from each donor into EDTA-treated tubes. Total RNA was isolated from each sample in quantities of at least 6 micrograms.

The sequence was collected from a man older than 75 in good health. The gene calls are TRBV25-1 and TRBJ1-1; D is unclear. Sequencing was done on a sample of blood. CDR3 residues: CASTSGQIAFF. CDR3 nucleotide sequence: TGTGCCAGCACCTCAGGTCAGATCGCTTTCTTT.